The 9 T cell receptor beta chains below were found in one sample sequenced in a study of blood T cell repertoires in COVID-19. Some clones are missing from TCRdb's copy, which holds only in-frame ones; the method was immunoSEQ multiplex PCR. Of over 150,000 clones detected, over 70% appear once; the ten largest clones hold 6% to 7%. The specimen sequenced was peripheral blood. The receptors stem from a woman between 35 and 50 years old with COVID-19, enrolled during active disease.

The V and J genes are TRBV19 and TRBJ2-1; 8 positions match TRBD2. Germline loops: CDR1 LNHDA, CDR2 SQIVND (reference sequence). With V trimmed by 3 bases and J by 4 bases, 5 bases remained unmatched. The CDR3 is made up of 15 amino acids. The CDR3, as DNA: TGTGCCAGTAGTATCCGGGGGGGCATTTACAATGAGCAGTTCTTC. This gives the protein CASSIRGGIYNEQFF.

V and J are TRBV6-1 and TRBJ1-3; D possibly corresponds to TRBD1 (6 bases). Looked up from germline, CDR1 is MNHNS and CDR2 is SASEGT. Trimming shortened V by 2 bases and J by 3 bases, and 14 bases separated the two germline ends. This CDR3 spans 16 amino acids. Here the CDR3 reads CASSEWGGRVGNTIYF. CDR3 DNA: TGTGCCAGCAGTGAATGGGGGGGGCGGGTTGGAAACACCATATATTTT.

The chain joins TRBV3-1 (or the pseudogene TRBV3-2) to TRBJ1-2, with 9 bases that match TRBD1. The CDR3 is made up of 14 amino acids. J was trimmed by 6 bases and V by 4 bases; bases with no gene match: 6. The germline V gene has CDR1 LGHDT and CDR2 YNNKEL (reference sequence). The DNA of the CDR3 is TGTGCCAGCAGCCGCAACAGGGGGCAGGATGGCTACACCTTC. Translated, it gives CASSRNRGQDGYTF.

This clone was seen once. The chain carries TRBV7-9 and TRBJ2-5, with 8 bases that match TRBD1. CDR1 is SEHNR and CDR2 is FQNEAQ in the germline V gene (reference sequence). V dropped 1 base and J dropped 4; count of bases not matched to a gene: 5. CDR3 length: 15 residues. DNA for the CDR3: TGTGCCAGCAGCTTAGATCAGGGGGCAGGAGAGACCCAGTACTTC. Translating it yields CASSLDQGAGETQYF. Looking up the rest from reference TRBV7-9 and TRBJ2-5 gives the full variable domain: DTGVSQNPRHKITKRGQNVTFRCDPISEHNRLYWYRQTLGQGPEFLTYFQNEAQLEKSRLLSDRFSAERPKGSFSTLEIQRTEQGDSAMYLCASSLDQGAGETQYFGPGTRLLVL.

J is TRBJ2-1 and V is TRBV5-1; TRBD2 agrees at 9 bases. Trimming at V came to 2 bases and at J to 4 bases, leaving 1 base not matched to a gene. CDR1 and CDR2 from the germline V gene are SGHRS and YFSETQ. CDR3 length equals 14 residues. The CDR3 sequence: CASSFLAGYNEQFF. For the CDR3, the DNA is TGCGCCAGCAGCTTTCTAGCGGGGTACAATGAGCAGTTCTTC.

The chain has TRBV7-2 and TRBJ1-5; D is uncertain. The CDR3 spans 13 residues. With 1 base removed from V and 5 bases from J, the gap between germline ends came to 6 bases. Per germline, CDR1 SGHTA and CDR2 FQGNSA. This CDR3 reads CASSLERDQPQHF. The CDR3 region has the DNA TGTGCCAGCAGCTTAGAACGGGATCAGCCCCAGCATTTT.

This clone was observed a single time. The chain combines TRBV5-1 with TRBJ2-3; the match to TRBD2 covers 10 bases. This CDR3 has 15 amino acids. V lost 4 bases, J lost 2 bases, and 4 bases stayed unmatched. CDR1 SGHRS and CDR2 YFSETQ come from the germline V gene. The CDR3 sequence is CASSESGRVTDTQYF. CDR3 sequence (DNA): TGCGCCAGCAGCGAAAGCGGGAGGGTCACAGATACGCAGTATTTT.

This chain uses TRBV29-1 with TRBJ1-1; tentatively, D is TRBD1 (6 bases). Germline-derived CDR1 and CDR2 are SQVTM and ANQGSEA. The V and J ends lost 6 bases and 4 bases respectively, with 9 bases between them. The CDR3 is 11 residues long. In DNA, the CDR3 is TGCAGCGTAAGAGGGGGCACTGAAGCTTTCTTT. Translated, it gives CSVRGGTEAFF.

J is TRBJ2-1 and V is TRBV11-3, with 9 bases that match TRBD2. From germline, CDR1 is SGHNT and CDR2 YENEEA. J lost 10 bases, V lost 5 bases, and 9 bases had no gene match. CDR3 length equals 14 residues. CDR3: CASSTGLAPPEQFF. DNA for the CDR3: TGTGCCAGCAGCACGGGACTAGCCCCCCCCGAGCAGTTCTTC. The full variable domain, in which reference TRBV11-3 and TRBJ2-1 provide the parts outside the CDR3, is EAGVVQSPRYKIIEKKQPVAFWCNPISGHNTLYWYLQNLGQGPELLIRYENEEAVDDSQLPKDRFSAERLKGVDSTLKIQPAELGDSAVYLCASSTGLAPPEQFFGPGTRLTVL.